These 28 T cell receptor beta chains were all obtained from the same sample, sequenced in a study of beta chain features in type 1 diabetes. What was sequenced were expressed TCRB transcripts, since all of the isolated RNA had been reverse transcribed. Profiled with immunoSEQ multiplex PCR; TCRdb holds only in-frame clones, not every one. The table records some 150,000 clones, 9% to 10% of them present only once. The sequenced sample consisted of central memory CD4+ T cells from blood. All receptors derive from a woman aged 40 to 55 in good health.

This clone was detected only a few times. CDR3 in DNA: TGTGCCAGCAGCCCAAGTTCCGCTATAGGGGCCGGATATGGCTACACCTTC. Its translation: CASSPSSAIGAGYGYTF. The chain has TRBV5-4 and TRBJ1-2, with D perhaps TRBD1 (5 bases). Per the germline V gene, CDR1 is SGHNT and CDR2 is YYREEE (reference sequence). This CDR3 comprises 17 residues. V lost 4 bases and J lost 5, with 24 bases in between.

This rearrangement joins TRBV19 to TRBJ2-7, with D perhaps TRBD1 (5 bases). V lost 5 bases and J 2 bases, leaving 13 bases between the germline ends. CDR3 length: 14 residues. The V gene's germline CDR1 is LNHDA and CDR2 SQIVND (reference sequence). The CDR3 reads CASSLAGSTYEQYF. The CDR3, as DNA: TGTGCCAGTAGTCTCGCAGGGTCCACCTACGAGCAGTACTTC.

Only a few counts were recorded for this clone. The rearrangement uses TRBV19 and TRBJ2-1; 8 nucleotides line up with TRBD1. The CDR3 consists of 12 residues. Trimming at V came to 4 bases and at J to 9 bases, leaving 2 bases not matched to a gene. Germline values: CDR1 LNHDA, CDR2 SQIVND (reference sequence). CDR3 sequence: CASSTTGGEQFF. The CDR3 DNA reads as TGTGCCAGTAGTACAACAGGGGGTGAGCAGTTCTTC.

With regard to this clone: The junction differs from germline at one of its ends, possibly a read error. This rearrangement joins TRBV6-6 to TRBJ1-1; no firm D call. Germline loops: CDR1 MNHNY, CDR2 SVGAGI (reference sequence). The CDR3 extends over 12 amino acids. CDR3 bases: TGTGCCAGCAGTTATGGTGACTCTGAGGCTTTCTTT. This codes for CASSYGDSEAFF.

This clone was found a few times. The chain carries TRBV27 and TRBJ2-7, with 11 positions matching TRBD2. After removal of 6 bases from V and 6 bases from J, the junction contained 13 bases not matched to a gene. CDR1 and CDR2 (germline): MNHEY, SMNVEV (reference sequence). The CDR3 consists of 16 residues. CDR3 sequence reads: CASRPYSGGAQSEQYF. The CDR3 DNA reads as TGTGCCAGCAGGCCATATAGCGGGGGGGCCCAAAGCGAGCAGTACTTC.

This clone was recorded a few times. The V and J genes are TRBV5-4 and TRBJ2-6; 7 nucleotides agree with TRBD1. CDR3 size: 17 residues. V was clipped by 3 bases and J by 0 bases; unmatched bases: 6. Germline CDR1 and CDR2: SGHNT and YYREEE (reference sequence). As DNA, the CDR3 is TGTGCCAGCAGCTCCGACAGGGCTCGCTCTGGGGCCAACGTCCTGACTTTC. This gives the protein CASSSDRARSGANVLTF. Looking up the rest from reference TRBV5-4 and TRBJ2-6 gives the full variable domain: ETGVTQSPTHLIKTRGQQVTLRCSSQSGHNTVSWYQQALGQGPQFIFQYYREEENGRGNFPPRFSGLQFPNYSSELNVNALELDDSALYLCASSSDRARSGANVLTFGAGSRLTVL.

The chain recombines TRBV4-3 with TRBJ1-2; perhaps TRBD1 as D (5 bases). V shed 2 bases and J shed 8 bases, with 15 bases lying between them. The CDR3 is 14 residues long. Germline V gene lookup returns CDR1 LGHNA and CDR2 YSLEER. In DNA, the CDR3 is TGCGCCAGCAGCCAAATCCGGGGAGGGGTCGGCTACACCTTC. Its protein product is CASSQIRGGVGYTF.

The rearrangement links TRBV29-1 to TRBJ2-7, with D possibly being TRBD2 (5 bases). The germline gives CDR1 SQVTM, CDR2 ANQGSEA. Trimming removed 6 bases from V and 2 bases from J, with 14 bases in between. The CDR3 is 13 amino acids. As DNA, the CDR3 is TGCAGCGTGGGCATGGACTTAACCTACGAGCAGTACTTC. Amino acids: CSVGMDLTYEQYF.

The chain joins TRBV29-1 to TRBJ1-2, with TRBD1 matching 7 bases. The ends lost 0 bases at V and 8 bases at J; junction bases unmatched: 6. CDR3 length equals 13 residues. Germline lookup yields CDR1 SQVTM and CDR2 ANQGSEA. The CDR3 nucleotides read TGCAGCGTTGAAGAGGGACAGAGGGCGGGCTACACCTTC. This translates into CSVEEGQRAGYTF.

Turning to this clone: The junction shows a germline mismatch at one end, possibly a read error. V usage is TRBV7-7 and J usage is TRBJ2-6, with a weak D call TRBD2 (5 bases). Germline values: CDR1 SSHAT, CDR2 FNYEAQ (reference sequence). There are 15 residues in the CDR3. The CDR3 reads CASSPDGVGANVLTF. The CDR3 region has the DNA TGTGCTAGCAGCCCCGACGGGGTTGGGGCCAACGTCCTGACTTTC.

This clone was seen a single time. The same CDR3 also results from other DNA sequences found in this sample. The chain recombines TRBV6-5 with TRBJ2-2; no reliable D call. Trimming took off 6 bases at V and 4 bases at J, with 3 bases between the two ends. The CDR3 sequence is 11 residues long. Germline V gives CDR1 MNHEY, CDR2 SVGAGI. DNA for the CDR3: TGTGCCAGCAGCAGCACCGGGGAGCTGTTTTTT. This translates into CASSSTGELFF.

CDR3 DNA sequence: TGTGCCAGCTCAGCGGTGGATTCACCCCTCCACTTT. Protein product: CASSAVDSPLHF. The chain recombines TRBV18 with TRBJ1-6; no firm D call. Germline V gene data show CDR1 as KGHSH and CDR2 as LQKENI. The CDR3 contains 12 residues. V was clipped by 5 bases and J by 8 bases, with 7 bases between them.

This chain connects TRBV18 to TRBJ2-5; TRBD1 matches at 8 bases. V was clipped by 6 bases and J by 2 bases; unmatched bases: 8. Per the germline V gene, CDR1 is KGHSH and CDR2 is LQKENI. This CDR3 is built from 15 residues. CDR3 in DNA: TGTGCCAGCTCCCTCGGGACAGGCGCTCAAGAGACCCAGTACTTC. It specifies CASSLGTGAQETQYF.

This chain links TRBV5-1 with TRBJ2-2; 7 bases are shared with TRBD2. There are 16 residues in the CDR3. Germline-derived CDR1 and CDR2 are SGHRS and YFSETQ. J gave up 0 bases and V 4 bases, and 6 bases lay outside the gene matches. The DNA for the CDR3 is TGCGCCAGCAGCGGGGGGGACTACGCGAACACCGGGGAGCTGTTTTTT. Translating gives CASSGGDYANTGELFF.

There are a few counts of this clone. The gene calls are TRBV7-9 and TRBJ1-2, with D possibly matching TRBD1 (6 bases). The CDR3 has 12 residues. Trimming took off 4 bases at V and 8 bases at J, with 11 bases between the two ends. CDR1 and CDR2 (germline): SEHNR, FQNEAQ (reference sequence). The CDR3 loop reads CASSSTGRGYTF. CDR3 bases: TGTGCCAGCAGCTCAACAGGGCGCGGCTACACCTTC. Full variable domain (missing parts from reference TRBV7-9 and TRBJ1-2): DTGVSQNPRHKITKRGQNVTFRCDPISEHNRLYWYRQTLGQGPEFLTYFQNEAQLEKSRLLSDRFSAERPKGSFSTLEIQRTEQGDSAMYLCASSSTGRGYTFGSGTRLTVV.

The rearrangement joins TRBV2 to TRBJ1-1, with a tentative D call TRBD1 (5 bases). The V end was cut by 5 bases, the J end by 6 bases, with 16 bases between. Germline CDR1 SNHLY, CDR2 FYNNEI. The CDR3 spans 14 residues. CDR3 sequence: CASSSSSRGAEAFF. The CDR3 DNA reads TGTGCCAGCAGTTCTTCCTCCCGGGGGGCTGAAGCTTTCTTT.

This clone was found a few times. Within the sample, other DNA sequences also encode this same CDR3. This sequence joins TRBV5-1 and TRBJ1-2; D is perhaps TRBD1 (6 bases). Germline CDR1 reads SGHRS; CDR2 reads YFSETQ. This CDR3 contains 14 residues. The germline V and J ends were trimmed by 0 bases and 0 bases, with 6 bases remaining between them. The CDR3 sequence is CASSLGTANYGYTF. The CDR3 DNA reads TGCGCCAGCAGCTTGGGGACAGCTAACTATGGCTACACCTTC.

J is TRBJ1-5 and V is TRBV14, with 8 positions matching TRBD1. V was clipped by 1 base and J by 7 bases; unmatched bases: 0. The CDR3 is made up of 13 amino acids. The germline V gene encodes CDR1 SGHDN and CDR2 FVKESK. In nucleotides, the CDR3 is TGTGCCAGCAGCCAAGGGGACAGGCAGCCCCAGCATTTT. Its protein product is CASSQGDRQPQHF.

This chain connects TRBV2 to TRBJ1-2, with D possibly matching TRBD1 (6 bases). Germline CDR1 and CDR2: SNHLY and FYNNEI. The length of the CDR3 is 14 residues. With 6 bases removed from V and 8 bases from J, the gap between germline ends came to 19 bases. The CDR3 DNA reads as TGTGCCAGCAGCCCAGAGACAGGATATCCGGGCTACACCTTC. It encodes CASSPETGYPGYTF.

This clone was observed a few times. A read error likely explains this, since a far larger clone differs by one base. This rearrangement joins TRBV6-5 to TRBJ2-7, with TRBD1 matching 12 bases. CDR1 is MNHEY and CDR2 is SVGAGI in the germline V gene. J gave up 5 bases and V 6 bases, and 5 bases lay outside the gene matches. This CDR3 region has 14 residues. CDR3 nucleotides: TGTGCCAGCAGCCCCGGGACAGGGGGCAACGAGCAGTACTTC. Translated: CASSPGTGGNEQYF.

This clone was recorded a few times. The gene calls are TRBV7-8 and TRBJ1-5; a weak D match, TRBD1 (6 bases). This CDR3 comprises 15 residues. In germline, CDR1 is SGHVS, CDR2 FQNEAQ. V dropped 1 base and J dropped 3 bases, with 10 bases sitting between them. CDR3 loop: CASSLGTVTNQPQHF. CDR3 sequence (DNA): TGTGCCAGCAGCTTAGGGACAGTGACCAATCAGCCCCAGCATTTT.

This clone was observed many times. The chain employs TRBV29-1 and TRBJ2-1; D is unresolved. The germline V gene has CDR1 SQVTM and CDR2 ANQGSEA. This CDR3 spans 12 amino acids. The V end lost 1 base, the J end lost 9 bases, and 10 bases lay between the germline ends. This chain's CDR3 is CSVEGSVVEQFF. The CDR3 bases are TGCAGCGTTGAAGGCAGTGTTGTTGAGCAGTTCTTC.

This clone was seen a few times. The CDR3 is CASSTLRTGQVGETQYF. CDR3 DNA: TGTGCCAGCAGCACCCTACGGACAGGGCAGGTTGGAGAGACCCAGTACTTC. The chain uses TRBV5-8 and TRBJ2-5; 8 positions match TRBD1. Germline V CDR1 and CDR2: SGHTS, YDEGEE. CDR3 length: 17 amino acids. Germline trimming cut 4 bases from V and 4 bases from J; bases unmatched to any gene: 15.

In this sample, this clone turned up a few times. The chain links TRBV4-3 to TRBJ1-2; 12 positions agree with TRBD1. Trimming cost V 4 bases and J 2 bases; bases outside gene matches: 17. Germline V CDR1 and CDR2: LGHNA, YSLEER. The CDR3 contains 20 residues. CDR3 in DNA: TGCGCCAGCAGCCTCGGGGCCTACCGGGACAGGGGGCCGGTAAACTATGGCTACACCTTC. Translation: CASSLGAYRDRGPVNYGYTF.

The V call is TRBV5-1, the J call TRBJ2-1, with TRBD2 matching 12 bases. Germline trimming cut 5 bases from V and 5 bases from J; bases unmatched to any gene: 11. The length of the CDR3 is 17 residues. Germline CDR1 and CDR2: SGHRS and YFSETQ. In DNA form, the CDR3 reads TGCGCCAGCAGTCCTACTAGCGGGGGGTTTGACAACAATGAGCAGTTCTTC. This sequence encodes CASSPTSGGFDNNEQFF.

The V and J genes are TRBV6-1 and TRBJ2-5; possible D gene TRBD1, 7 bases. The CDR3 has 13 residues. Germline V gives CDR1 MNHNS, CDR2 SASEGT. Between the trimmed V and J ends, which lost 5 bases and 7 bases, there was a span of 14 bases. CDR3 region: CASSRGQEGTQYF. The CDR3 nucleotides read TGTGCCAGCAGTCGCGGACAGGAGGGGACCCAGTACTTC.

This clone was detected a few times. The gene calls are TRBV5-1 and TRBJ2-5, with a tentative D call TRBD1 (5 bases). CDR3 length: 16 amino acids. Germline-derived CDR1 and CDR2 are SGHRS and YFSETQ. V was cut by 0 bases and J by 5 bases, with 17 bases left in between. The CDR3 here is CASSLVPQDPRETQYF. The CDR3, as DNA: TGCGCCAGCAGCTTGGTGCCACAGGACCCTCGGGAGACCCAGTACTTC.

This clone was found a few times. This CDR3 reads CASSLGQGDEQYF. The DNA for the CDR3 is TGTGCCAGCAGCTTAGGACAGGGGGACGAGCAGTACTTC. The chain employs TRBV7-2 and TRBJ2-7, with TRBD1 identical over 9 bases. V shed 1 base, J shed 5 bases, and the junction held 0 bases outside the gene matches. This CDR3 is built from 13 residues. CDR1 and CDR2 (germline): SGHTA, FQGNSA.